This TCR beta chain was profiled in a study of T cell changes during pregnancy in multiple sclerosis. The CDR3 runs 13 residues. From germline, CDR1 is PRHDT and CDR2 FYEKMQ (reference sequence). V was clipped by 5 bases and J by 7 bases, with 14 bases between them. This clone came up a few times. TCRdb's table, derived via immunoSEQ multiplex PCR, lists solely in-frame clones and lacks some. The sample holds about 20,000 clones; nearly 90% are singletons and the top ten take about 7.5%. The source of this sequence is a female donor in good health, enrolled as a control in a pregnancy study. The sequencing here drew on CD8+ T cells from peripheral blood mononuclear cells, taken in the second trimester of pregnancy. The chain recombines TRBV13 with TRBJ1-1, with D maybe TRBD1 (5 bases). CDR3 region: CASSPAGGLEAFF. In DNA, the CDR3 is TGTGCCAGCAGCCCCGCGGGGGGACTTGAAGCTTTCTTT.